The clone carrying this TCR beta chain was detected many times. Time point defined: newly diagnosed GD, antithyroid drugs for less than 3 months. RNA from PBMCs was the source of the TCR library. The patients included were those that came from an endocrinology department in Xi'an, China. The data were obtained in a study of regulatory T cells in long-lasting Graves disease. TCR beta libraries were built with iRepertoire HTBI primers and Arm-PCR of CDR3 regions. TCRdb redid the calling of the multiplex PCR reads with MiXCR, one entry per CDR3 protein. The profile covers 450,000 to 600,000 distinct CDR3 sequences, with roughly 12% appearing a single time and about 10% taken by the ten largest. This sample also appeared in a second study, on T cells in Graves' hyperthyroidism and ophthalmopathy.

This sample comprised peripheral blood mononuclear cells (PBMCs), obtained at new diagnosis, from a patient treated with antithyroid drugs. The sequence was obtained from a man between 25 and 39 years old with Graves disease.

The CDR3 loop reads CASRVLSGITAGELFF. CDR3 nucleotides: TGTGCCAGCAGGGTACTTAGCGGGATAACGGCCGGGGAGCTGTTTTTT. V and J are TRBV6-1 and TRBJ2-2, with 8 positions matching TRBD2. J lost 6 bases, V lost 6 bases, and 12 bases had no gene match. This CDR3 region has 16 residues. Germline CDR1 reads MNHNS; CDR2 reads SASEGT.